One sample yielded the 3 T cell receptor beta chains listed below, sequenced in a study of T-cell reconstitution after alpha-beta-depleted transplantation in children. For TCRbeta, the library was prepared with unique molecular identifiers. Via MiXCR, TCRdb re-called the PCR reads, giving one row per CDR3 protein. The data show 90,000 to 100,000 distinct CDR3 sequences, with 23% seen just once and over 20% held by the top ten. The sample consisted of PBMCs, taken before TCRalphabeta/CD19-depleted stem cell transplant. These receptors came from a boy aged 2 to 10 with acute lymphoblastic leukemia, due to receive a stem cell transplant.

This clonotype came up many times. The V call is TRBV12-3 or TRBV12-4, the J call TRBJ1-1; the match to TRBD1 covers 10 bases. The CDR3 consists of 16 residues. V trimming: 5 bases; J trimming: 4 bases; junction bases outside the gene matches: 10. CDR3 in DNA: TGTGCCAGCAGTCCCGGGACAGGGGCTGGAGGCACTGAAGCTTTCTTT. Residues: CASSPGTGAGGTEAFF.

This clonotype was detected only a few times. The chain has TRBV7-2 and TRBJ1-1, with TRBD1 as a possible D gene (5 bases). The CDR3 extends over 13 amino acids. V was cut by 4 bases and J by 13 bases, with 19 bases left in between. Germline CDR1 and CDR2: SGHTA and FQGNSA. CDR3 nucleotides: TGTGCCAGCAGCTGGGGGGGGGATACTAGGGATTTCTTT. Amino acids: CASSWGGDTRDFF.

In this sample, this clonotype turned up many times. In DNA form, the CDR3 reads TGTGCCAGCAGCCCGACTAGCTTAACGCAGTATTTT. This encodes CASSPTSLTQYF. The rearrangement joins TRBV7-2 to TRBJ2-3; 7 nucleotides match TRBD2. Trimming cost V 5 bases and J 9 bases; bases outside gene matches: 5. This CDR3 comprises 12 residues. Germline V gives CDR1 SGHTA, CDR2 FQGNSA.